These T cell receptor beta chains were read from a single sample in a study of cytomegalovirus exposure and HLA in healthy donors. Some clones are missing from TCRdb's copy, which holds only in-frame ones; the method was immunoSEQ multiplex PCR. Of around 120,000 clones in the sample, around 74% were seen once. The sequenced material came from PBMCs. The receptors shown here come from a man aged 55 to 69 in good health and CMV-seropositive. CDR3s include the opening cysteine and the closing phenylalanine or tryptophan. D genes are given only for firm matches. Clone size is not always given. Where it is, it says once, few, many or a class for expanded clones.

>.|TRBV4-1|once|TRBJ2-6
CASSQDQGSGANVLTF
TGCGCCAGCAGCCAGGACCAGGGCTCTGGGGCCAACGTCCTGACTTTC
>.|TRBV19|.|TRBJ1-1
CASSTVVTGDTEAFF
TGTGCCAGTAGTACCGTGGTTACGGGGGACACTGAAGCTTTCTTT
>.|TRBV7-9|.|TRBJ1-2
CASSSKQGGYGYTF
TGTGCCAGCAGCTCTAAACAGGGTGGCTATGGCTACACCTTC
>.|TRBV4-1|.|TRBJ1-5
CASSQVAGYGQPQHF
TGTGCCAGCAGCCAAGTAGCGGGGTACGGTCAGCCCCAGCATTTT
>TRBD1|TRBV6-4|once|TRBJ1-1
CASSDQGGTEAFF
TGTGCCAGCAGTGACCAGGGGGGCACTGAAGCTTTCTTT
>.|TRBV6-1|.|TRBJ2-1
CASTMGPYNEQFF
TGTGCCAGCACGATGGGCCCCTACAATGAGCAGTTCTTC
>TRBD2|TRBV7-9|.|TRBJ2-2
CASSYSGTSNSGELFF
TGTGCCAGCAGCTATTCAGGGACTAGCAATTCCGGGGAGCTGTTTTTT
>.|TRBV11-2|.|TRBJ1-1
CASSFSESTEAFF
TGTGCCAGCAGCTTCTCGGAGAGCACTGAAGCTTTCTTT
>.|TRBV19|.|TRBJ1-2
CASAWGEGVYGYTF
TGTGCCAGCGCATGGGGGGAGGGTGTCTATGGCTACACCTTC
>.|TRBV9|.|TRBJ2-7
CASSVLGASSYEQYF
TGTGCCAGCAGCGTACTAGGGGCTAGCTCCTACGAGCAGTACTTC